The next 18 T cell receptor beta chains were all read from a single sample in a study of beta chain features in type 1 diabetes. As every portion of the isolated RNA was reverse transcribed, the sequencing read expressed TCRB transcripts. Here immunoSEQ multiplex PCR was the method, and the copy in TCRdb shows in-frame clones only, minus some. The profile shows about half a million clones, approximately 10% of them singletons. Sequenced input: naive CD4+ T cells from blood. These receptors originate from a woman between 18 and 30 years old in good health.

This clone turned up a few times. This chain joins TRBV7-9 and TRBJ1-1; D gene unclear. The CDR3 runs 14 residues. Germline V gives CDR1 SEHNR, CDR2 FQNEAQ (reference sequence). The V gene lost 2 bases and the J gene lost 0 bases, with 7 bases spanning the gap. For the CDR3, the DNA is TGTGCCAGCAGCTTAAGGGCAATGAACACTGAAGCTTTCTTT. Protein: CASSLRAMNTEAFF.

CDR3 coding DNA: TGTGCCAGCAGCGTCCGACAGGAGGGGACCCAGTACTTC. Translation gives CASSVRQEGTQYF. This chain joins TRBV2 and TRBJ2-5; D may match TRBD1 or TRBD2 (6 bases each). The CDR3 length is 13 residues. Germline V gene data show CDR1 as SNHLY and CDR2 as FYNNEI. The V end was cut by 6 bases, the J end by 7 bases, with 15 bases between.

CDR3 region: CASSSSGTGEEKLFF. The CDR3 coding sequence is TGCGCCAGCAGCTCCTCCGGGACAGGGGAGGAAAAACTGTTTTTT. V usage is TRBV5-1 and J usage is TRBJ1-4; 10 bases align to TRBD1. This CDR3 contains 15 residues. Germline CDR1 reads SGHRS; CDR2 reads YFSETQ. Trimming at V came to 3 bases and at J to 8 bases, leaving 7 bases not matched to a gene.

This clone was counted a few times. V usage is TRBV7-2 and J usage is TRBJ2-1, with D possibly TRBD1 on 6 matching bases. Per the germline V gene, CDR1 is SGHTA and CDR2 is FQGNSA. Trimming pared 7 bases from V and 9 bases from J, leaving 19 bases between. CDR3 length: 14 residues. The CDR3 here is CASTLSTGVTEQFF. The CDR3 coding sequence is TGTGCCAGCACCCTATCGACAGGTGTCACTGAGCAGTTCTTC.

This clone was detected only a few times. The chain carries TRBV12-5 and TRBJ2-3; TRBD2 is a possible D gene (5 bases). The germline V gene encodes CDR1 LGHNT and CDR2 FRNRAP. This CDR3 region has 12 residues. V was clipped by 5 bases and J by 6 bases, with 9 bases between them. CDR3 sequence (DNA): TGTGCTAGTGGTATGCGGGCGGATACGCAGTATTTT. Its translation is CASGMRADTQYF.

This clone was counted only a few times. V is TRBV5-4 and J is TRBJ2-3; 11 nucleotides align to TRBD1. The CDR3 has 15 amino acids. Germline V CDR1 and CDR2: SGHNT, YYREEE (reference sequence). J was trimmed by 5 bases and V by 4 bases; bases with no gene match: 6. The CDR3 DNA is TGTGCCAGCAGCACCGGGACAGGGGGAGAAGATACGCAGTATTTT. This encodes CASSTGTGGEDTQYF.

The sample holds a few counts of this clone. In the same sample, other DNA sequences code for this CDR3. This chain connects TRBV18 to TRBJ2-1; no clear D. Germline CDR1 reads KGHSH; CDR2 reads LQKENI. V was shortened by 2 bases and J by 7 bases, with 3 bases between the two germline ends. There are 11 residues in the CDR3. CDR3: CASSPTNEQFF. The CDR3 DNA sequence: TGTGCCAGCTCACCAACTAATGAGCAGTTCTTC.

This clone was observed a few times. The chain combines TRBV7-9 with TRBJ2-7; 13 bases agree with TRBD2. Trimming cost V 5 bases and J 0 bases; bases outside gene matches: 4. CDR1 and CDR2 (germline): SEHNR, FQNEAQ (reference sequence). The CDR3 length is 16 residues. This CDR3 is CASSPGLAGVSYEQYF. For the CDR3, the DNA is TGTGCCAGCAGCCCTGGACTAGCGGGAGTCTCCTACGAGCAGTACTTC.

This clone came up a few times. V and J are TRBV4-2 and TRBJ2-1; D is ambiguous. The germline V and J ends were trimmed by 3 bases and 6 bases, with 12 bases remaining between them. Germline CDR1 is LGHNA and CDR2 is YNFKEQ. The CDR3 totals 14 residues. The CDR3 sequence is CASSHLELGNEQFF. The CDR3 nucleotides read TGTGCCAGCAGCCACCTAGAATTAGGCAATGAGCAGTTCTTC.

The V gene is TRBV23-1, the J gene TRBJ1-2, with no clear D. TRBV23-1 is placed among ORFs of uncertain function. The CDR3 runs to 14 residues. V was trimmed by 4 bases and J by 4 bases, leaving 13 bases between them. The CDR3 here is CASSRPGGVYGYTF. The DNA of the CDR3 is TGCGCCAGCAGTCGTCCTGGTGGCGTCTATGGCTACACCTTC.

The CDR3 here is CASSQAGVRYPGELFF. CDR3 coding DNA: TGCGCCAGCAGCCAAGCAGGAGTCCGGTACCCCGGGGAGCTGTTTTTT. The gene calls are TRBV4-3 and TRBJ2-2; D is unclear. The CDR3 has 16 amino acids. Germline loops: CDR1 LGHNA, CDR2 YSLEER. V dropped 1 base and J dropped 6 bases, with 15 bases sitting between them.

This clone showed up just a few times. This chain joins TRBV5-1 and TRBJ2-1, with 10 bases identical to TRBD1. This CDR3 has 15 amino acids. CDR1 and CDR2 from the germline V gene are SGHRS and YFSETQ. Trimming at V came to 4 bases and at J to 10 bases, leaving 11 bases not matched to a gene. The CDR3 sequence is CASSDTGTGAGEQFF. Here the CDR3 DNA reads TGCGCCAGCAGCGACACCGGGACAGGGGCAGGAGAGCAGTTCTTC.

As for this clone: The same CDR3 is also encoded by other DNA sequences in this sample. The rearrangement uses TRBV19 and TRBJ2-7, with 12 bases matching TRBD2. CDR1 and CDR2 (germline): LNHDA, SQIVND (reference sequence). Trimming at V came to 6 bases and at J to 3 bases, leaving 3 bases not matched to a gene. This CDR3 is built from 14 residues. CDR3 loop: CASSRTSGIYEQYF. The DNA for the CDR3 is TGTGCCAGTAGCCGGACTAGCGGGATCTACGAGCAGTACTTC.

The chain recombines TRBV28 with TRBJ2-4, with D possibly matching TRBD2 (7 bases). With 6 bases removed from V and 6 bases from J, the gap between germline ends came to 18 bases. The germline V gene encodes CDR1 MDHEN and CDR2 SYDVKM. The CDR3 is 15 amino acids. The CDR3 loop reads CASRTPGEGGNIQYF. For the CDR3, the DNA is TGTGCCAGCAGAACACCCGGGGAGGGGGGAAACATTCAGTACTTC.

This clone turned up a few times. The gene calls are TRBV9 and TRBJ2-1; no firm D call. The CDR3 extends over 15 amino acids. Trimming removed 0 bases from V and 0 bases from J, with 7 bases in between. The germline V gene encodes CDR1 SGDLS and CDR2 YYNGEE. CDR3 coding DNA: TGTGCCAGCAGCGTAGGACTGCCCTCCTACAATGAGCAGTTCTTC. This sequence encodes CASSVGLPSYNEQFF.

The CDR3 DNA sequence: TGTGCCAGCAGCTTAGTGGGCGGGTCCTACGAGCAGTACTTC. Its protein is CASSLVGGSYEQYF. The rearrangement joins TRBV7-9 to TRBJ2-7; D perhaps matches TRBD2 (5 bases). Deletions cut 1 base from V and 1 base from J, with 8 bases between. The CDR3 runs to 14 residues. CDR1 and CDR2 from the germline V gene are SEHNR and FQNEAQ (reference sequence).

V usage is TRBV7-9 and J usage is TRBJ2-1, with D uncertain. Germline CDR1 and CDR2: SEHNR and FQNEAQ (reference sequence). Trimming took off 2 bases at V and 9 bases at J, with 14 bases between the two ends. The CDR3 contains 14 residues. CDR3 residues: CASSLFADGFEQFF. The DNA of the CDR3 is TGTGCCAGCAGCTTATTTGCCGACGGCTTTGAGCAGTTCTTC.

The V call is TRBV5-5, the J call TRBJ2-2; 7 positions match TRBD2. This CDR3 is 16 amino acids long. Germline CDR1 is SGHKS and CDR2 is YYEKEE (reference sequence). V shed 4 bases and J 0 bases; nucleotides not matched to a gene: 6. The CDR3 sequence is CASSPKGRANTGELFF. CDR3 in DNA: TGTGCCAGCAGCCCCAAGGGGAGGGCGAACACCGGGGAGCTGTTTTTT.